This T cell receptor beta chain was obtained from a study of cytomegalovirus exposure and HLA in healthy donors. Primers for the PCR totalled 60 Vbeta and 13 Jbeta. Measured with immunoSEQ multiplex PCR; TCRdb has only the in-frame clones, and not every one. The table shows some 150,000 clones, with about 82% occurring only once. The CDR3 consists of 15 residues. CDR1 SNHLY and CDR2 FYNNEI come from the germline V gene. The V end lost 7 bases, the J end lost 6 bases, and 22 bases lay between the germline ends. The material sequenced was PBMCs. The chain couples TRBV2 to TRBJ2-7; perhaps TRBD2 as D (6 bases). This TCR came from a female donor in good health and CMV-seropositive. CDR3 bases: TGTGCCAGCACTTCTTATCGGACTAACCTATCCGAGCAGTACTTC. Protein product: CASTSYRTNLSEQYF.